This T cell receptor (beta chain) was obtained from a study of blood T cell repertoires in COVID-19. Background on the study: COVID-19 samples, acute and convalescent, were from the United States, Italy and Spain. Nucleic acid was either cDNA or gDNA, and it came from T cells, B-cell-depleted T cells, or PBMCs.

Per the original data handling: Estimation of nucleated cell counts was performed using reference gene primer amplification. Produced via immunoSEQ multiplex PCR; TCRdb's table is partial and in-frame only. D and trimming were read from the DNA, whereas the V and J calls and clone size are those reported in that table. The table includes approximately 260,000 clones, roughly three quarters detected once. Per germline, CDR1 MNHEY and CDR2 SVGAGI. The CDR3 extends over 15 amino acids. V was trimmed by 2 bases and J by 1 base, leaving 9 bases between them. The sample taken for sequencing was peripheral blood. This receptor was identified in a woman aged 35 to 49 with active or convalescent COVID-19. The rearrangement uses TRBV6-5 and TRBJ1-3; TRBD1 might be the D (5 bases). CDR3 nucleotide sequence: TGTGCCAGCAGTTACGCGGCAGGGTCTGGAAACACCATATATTTT. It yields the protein CASSYAAGSGNTIYF.